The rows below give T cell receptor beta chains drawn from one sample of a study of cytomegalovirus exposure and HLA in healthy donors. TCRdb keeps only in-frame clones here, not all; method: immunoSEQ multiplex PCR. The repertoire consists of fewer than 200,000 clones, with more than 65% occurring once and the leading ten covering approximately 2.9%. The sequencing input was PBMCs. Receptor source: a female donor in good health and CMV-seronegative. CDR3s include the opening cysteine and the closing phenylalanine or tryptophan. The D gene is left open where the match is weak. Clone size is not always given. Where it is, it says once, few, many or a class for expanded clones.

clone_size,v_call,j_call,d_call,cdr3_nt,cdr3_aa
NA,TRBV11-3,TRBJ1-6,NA,TGTGCCAGCAGCTTAGATTTGGGAGTCAACTCACCCCTCCACTTT,CASSLDLGVNSPLHF
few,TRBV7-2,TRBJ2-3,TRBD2,TGTGCCAGCAGCTTACTAGCGGGGGGCACAGATACGCAGTATTTT,CASSLLAGGTDTQYF
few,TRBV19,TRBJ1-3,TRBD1,TGTGCCAGTAGTAACCGACAGGGCTCAGCTGGAAACACCATATATTTT,CASSNRQGSAGNTIYF
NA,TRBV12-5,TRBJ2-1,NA,TGTGCTAGTGGTTTGGGCCTCGATAGCTCCTACAATGAGCAGTTCTTC,CASGLGLDSSYNEQFF
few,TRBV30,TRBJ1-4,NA,TGTGCCTGTTCCACAGGGAGAAGAGGAGAAAAACTGTTTTTT,CACSTGRRGEKLFF
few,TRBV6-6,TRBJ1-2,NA,TGTGCCAGCAGTCCCTCCGACAGGTACTATGGCTACACCTTC,CASSPSDRYYGYTF
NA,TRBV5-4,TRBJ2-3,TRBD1,TGTGCCAGCAGCTTGGGTTTGGGACAGGGGACAGATACGCAGTATTTT,CASSLGLGQGTDTQYF
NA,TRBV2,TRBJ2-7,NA,TGTGCCAGCAGTGAAGCCAGAAACTCCTACGAGCAGTACTTC,CASSEARNSYEQYF
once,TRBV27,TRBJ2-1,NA,TGTGCCAGCAGTCCTCAGGGGTCATACAATGAGCAGTTCTTC,CASSPQGSYNEQFF
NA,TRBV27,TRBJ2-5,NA,TGTGCCAGCAGTTTGTGGGGCCAGCCCCAAGAGACCCAGTACTTC,CASSLWGQPQETQYF
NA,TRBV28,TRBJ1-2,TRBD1,TGTGCCAGCAGTTTAACAGGGGGCTTTGGCTACACCTTC,CASSLTGGFGYTF
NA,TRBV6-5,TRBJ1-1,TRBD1,TGTGCCAGCAGCCCGGGACAGGGGCGGATTGAAGCTTTCTTT,CASSPGQGRIEAFF
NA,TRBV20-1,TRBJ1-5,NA,TGCAGTGCTAGAGGGGGAGGGGGCCAGCATTTT,CSARGGGGQHF
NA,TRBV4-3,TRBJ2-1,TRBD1,TGCGCCAGCAGCCAGGAAGGGACAGGGTCTAATGAGCAGTTCTTC,CASSQEGTGSNEQFF
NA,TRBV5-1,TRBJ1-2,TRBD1,TGCGCCAGCCGACAGGGGGCGCGGGAGGATGGCTACACCTTC,CASRQGAREDGYTF